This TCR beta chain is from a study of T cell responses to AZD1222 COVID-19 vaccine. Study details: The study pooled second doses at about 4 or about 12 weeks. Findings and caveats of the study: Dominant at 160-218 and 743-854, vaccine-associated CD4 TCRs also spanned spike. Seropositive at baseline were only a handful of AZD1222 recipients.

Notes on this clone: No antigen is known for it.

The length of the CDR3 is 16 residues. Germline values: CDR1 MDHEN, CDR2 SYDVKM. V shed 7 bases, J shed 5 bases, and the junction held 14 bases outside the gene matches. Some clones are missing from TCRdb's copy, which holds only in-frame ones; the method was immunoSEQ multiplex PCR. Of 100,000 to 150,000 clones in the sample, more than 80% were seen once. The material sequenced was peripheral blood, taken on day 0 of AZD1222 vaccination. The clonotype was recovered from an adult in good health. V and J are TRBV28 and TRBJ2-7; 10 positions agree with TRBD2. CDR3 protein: CASIGLAEVKVNEQYF. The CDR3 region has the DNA TGTGCCAGCATCGGACTAGCGGAGGTTAAGGTCAACGAGCAGTACTTC.